This paragraph covers one T cell receptor (beta chain) sequence. What it binds is unknown. This sample was included in a study of identical twins. Whole-study findings and limits: The same donors were not followed; conclusions instead depended on cross-sectional statistical analysis.

TCRdb recomputed calls from the 5' RACE reads with MiXCR, one row per CDR3 protein. The sample has hundreds of thousands of distinct CDR3 sequences, 15% to 20% seen once. The same sample was also studied in work on T cells expressing NK-cell markers.

The TCR originated in a woman younger than 35 in good health. The sample comprised PBMCs.

The CDR3 loop reads CSVSTGTDNSPLHF. The DNA for the CDR3 is TGCAGCGTTTCTACGGGGACGGATAATTCACCCCTCCACTTT. The chain links TRBV29-1 to TRBJ1-6, with D tentatively TRBD1 (5 bases). The V end lost 5 bases, the J end lost 5 bases, and 13 bases lay between the germline ends. Germline V gives CDR1 SQVTM, CDR2 ANQGSEA. The CDR3 totals 14 residues.